Following are 28 T cell receptor beta chains from one sample sequenced in a study of radiotherapy plus CTLA-4 blockade in lung cancer. This table comes from immunoSEQ multiplex PCR, and its TCRdb copy is limited to in-frame clones, with some not included. The data show some 92,000 clones, roughly four fifths seen once. The sample consisted of peripheral blood, taken from a patient treated with radiotherapy plus ipilimumab. These receptors were obtained from a human donor with non-small cell lung cancer who had a partial response to radiotherapy plus ipilimumab.

The gene calls are TRBV19 and TRBJ1-2; D uncertain. V was clipped by 5 bases and J by 7 bases, with 17 bases between them. CDR1 LNHDA and CDR2 SQIVND come from the germline V gene (reference sequence). This CDR3 contains 14 residues. DNA for the CDR3: TGTGCCAGTAGTCCGTCCGGGGTCCCTTTTGGCTACACCTTC. Encoded protein: CASSPSGVPFGYTF. Full variable domain (remainder filled in from reference TRBV19 and TRBJ1-2): DGGITQSPKYLFRKEGQNVTLSCEQNLNHDAMYWYRQDPGQGLRLIYYSQIVNDFQKGDIAEGYSVSREKKESFPLTVTSAQKNPTAFYLCASSPSGVPFGYTFGSGTRLTVV.

The rearrangement joins TRBV25-1 to TRBJ2-5; 16 bases match TRBD2. Trimming removed 5 bases from V and 5 bases from J; junction bases left unmatched: 2. CDR1 and CDR2 (germline): MGHDK, SYGVNS. The CDR3 consists of 15 residues. In nucleotides, the CDR3 is TGTGCCAGCAGTCCGGGACTAGCGGGAGGGGAGACCCAGTACTTC. As protein: CASSPGLAGGETQYF.

The chain carries TRBV9 and TRBJ1-2; TRBD1 matches at 9 bases. The germline gives CDR1 SGDLS, CDR2 YYNGEE. The CDR3 consists of 16 residues. J lost 2 bases, V lost 2 bases, and 7 bases had no gene match. This CDR3 is CASSVGQGRGNYGYTF. In DNA, the CDR3 is TGTGCCAGCAGCGTGGGACAGGGAAGAGGAAACTATGGCTACACCTTC. The complete variable domain, with remaining parts taken from reference TRBV9 and TRBJ1-2, reads DSGVTQTPKHLITATGQRVTLRCSPRSGDLSVYWYQQSLDQGLQFLIQYYNGEERAKGNILERFSAQQFPDLHSELNLSSLELGDSALYFCASSVGQGRGNYGYTFGSGTRLTVV.

In its sample, this clone was seen a few times. The rearrangement uses TRBV19 and TRBJ2-2; TRBD1 aligns across 8 bases. V lost 3 bases, J lost 6 bases, and 15 bases stayed unmatched. CDR1 is LNHDA and CDR2 is SQIVND in the germline V gene (reference sequence). This CDR3 spans 18 amino acids. The chain's CDR3 is CASSIRTGSGWVAGELFF. In DNA, the CDR3 is TGTGCCAGTAGTATTAGGACAGGGTCTGGGTGGGTCGCCGGGGAGCTGTTTTTT.

The J gene is TRBJ1-5, the V gene TRBV28; D ambiguous. CDR1 is MDHEN and CDR2 is SYDVKM in the germline V gene. V shed 5 bases and J shed 1 base, with 12 bases lying between them. The CDR3 totals 15 residues. The CDR3, as DNA: TGTGCCAGCAGTACACCCCGTCAGAGCAATCAGCCCCAGCATTTT. Translated, it gives CASSTPRQSNQPQHF.

The V and J genes are TRBV14 and TRBJ2-7; tentative D call: TRBD1 (6 bases). This CDR3 comprises 18 residues. Germline V lookup: CDR1 SGHDN, CDR2 FVKESK. The V and J ends lost 4 bases and 2 bases respectively, with 24 bases between them. CDR3 region: CASSPRGSKSLRTYEQYF. In DNA form, the CDR3 reads TGTGCCAGCAGCCCCAGGGGTTCAAAAAGCTTGAGGACCTACGAGCAGTACTTC.

This chain links TRBV7-6 with TRBJ2-5; D perhaps matches TRBD2 (6 bases). In germline, CDR1 is SGHVS, CDR2 FNYEAQ. V was shortened by 5 bases and J by 2 bases, with 12 bases between the two germline ends. CDR3 size: 14 residues. For the CDR3, the DNA is TGTGCCAGCAGCATGCGGGGAAAGCAAGAGACCCAGTACTTC. As protein: CASSMRGKQETQYF.

The chain uses TRBV28 and TRBJ2-5, with 9 positions matching TRBD2. CDR3 length equals 14 residues. Germline V gene lookup returns CDR1 MDHEN and CDR2 SYDVKM. V lost 3 bases to trimming and J lost 5 bases; unmatched junction nucleotides: 4. This CDR3 is CASSFGTSPETQYF. The DNA of the CDR3 is TGTGCCAGCAGTTTCGGGACTAGCCCGGAGACCCAGTACTTC.

This clone was observed a single time. The CDR3 sequence: CASSPFGVTSYNEQFF. CDR3 DNA sequence: TGTGCCAGCAGCCCTTTCGGGGTAACCTCCTACAATGAGCAGTTCTTC. The rearrangement uses TRBV5-6 and TRBJ2-1, with TRBD2 as a possible D gene (5 bases). This CDR3 has 16 amino acids. Germline values: CDR1 SGHDT, CDR2 YYEEEE. V dropped 4 bases and J dropped 0 bases, with 14 bases sitting between them.

The chain has TRBV27 and TRBJ2-5, with D possibly TRBD2 on 6 matching bases. Germline-derived CDR1 and CDR2 are MNHEY and SMNVEV (reference sequence). The V gene lost 8 bases and the J gene lost 2 bases, with 18 bases spanning the gap. This CDR3 comprises 15 residues. The CDR3 DNA reads TGTGCCAGCTGTCACGGGGGTCCGGGTCAAGAGACCCAGTACTTC. It codes for CASCHGGPGQETQYF.

This sequence joins TRBV7-2 and TRBJ1-2, with 9 positions matching TRBD1. The CDR3 is 19 amino acids. With V trimmed by 1 base and J by 4 bases, 16 bases remained unmatched. Germline CDR1 and CDR2: SGHTA and FQGNSA. CDR3 amino acids: CASSLDHRGPAVGGYGYTF. The CDR3 region has the DNA TGTGCCAGCAGCTTAGATCACAGGGGGCCTGCTGTTGGTGGCTATGGCTACACCTTC.

The chain is built from TRBV5-1 and TRBJ2-5; D is perhaps TRBD2 (6 bases). This CDR3 is built from 13 residues. V lost 4 bases and J 2 bases, leaving 9 bases between the germline ends. Germline V gene lookup returns CDR1 SGHRS and CDR2 YFSETQ. The CDR3 loop reads CASSRGEQETQYF. The DNA for the CDR3 is TGCGCCAGCAGCCGCGGGGAGCAAGAGACCCAGTACTTC.

The chain combines TRBV28 with TRBJ2-7, with 10 bases matching TRBD1. Trimming cost V 6 bases and J 3 bases; bases outside gene matches: 5. The CDR3 spans 14 residues. Germline CDR1 and CDR2: MDHEN and SYDVKM. This chain's CDR3 is CASRWDRGDYEQYF. CDR3 DNA sequence: TGTGCCAGCAGATGGGACAGGGGAGACTACGAGCAGTACTTC. The entire variable domain, with the rest obtained from reference TRBV28 and TRBJ2-7, is as follows: DVKVTQSSRYLVKRTGEKVFLECVQDMDHENMFWYRQDPGLGLRLIYFSYDVKMKEKGDIPEGYSVSREKKERFSLILESASTNQTSMYLCASRWDRGDYEQYFGPGTRLTVT.

V usage is TRBV30 and J usage is TRBJ1-2; D is unresolved. This CDR3 spans 13 amino acids. Germline lookup yields CDR1 GTSNPN and CDR2 SVGIG (reference sequence). V dropped 1 base and J dropped 7 bases, with 13 bases sitting between them. The CDR3 nucleotides are TGTGCCTGGAGTGCATCTGAGAGAGGTGGCTACACCTTC. Translation: CAWSASERGGYTF.

The chain carries TRBV6-6 and TRBJ2-1; 10 nucleotides agree with TRBD1. The J segment lost 9 bases and the V segment lost 6 bases, leaving 8 bases of the junction unmatched. The CDR3 totals 14 residues. Germline V gives CDR1 MNHNY, CDR2 SVGAGI (reference sequence). Here the CDR3 reads CASSRDRGLGEQFF. For the CDR3, the DNA is TGTGCCAGCAGCCGGGACAGGGGTCTAGGTGAGCAGTTCTTC.

The chain has TRBV4-1 and TRBJ2-7; TRBD2 might be the D (6 bases). This CDR3 region has 15 residues. Trimming shortened V by 0 bases and J by 7 bases, and 16 bases separated the two germline ends. Germline assignment: CDR1 MGHRA and CDR2 YSYEKL. The CDR3 nucleotides read TGCGCCAGCAGCCAAGATGGAGGGGCTCGGGGGGAGCAGTACTTC. This gives the protein CASSQDGGARGEQYF.

The V call is TRBV7-3, the J call TRBJ2-5; tentatively, D is TRBD1 (5 bases). V was cut by 2 bases and J by 5 bases, with 15 bases left in between. The CDR3 totals 15 residues. Germline V lookup: CDR1 SGHTA, CDR2 FQGTGA. The CDR3 is CASSLGPGKGETQYF. CDR3 nucleotides: TGTGCCAGCAGCTTAGGTCCAGGGAAGGGCGAGACCCAGTACTTC.

CDR3: CASSTGEAYGYTF. In DNA form, the CDR3 reads TGTGCCAGCAGTACAGGGGAGGCCTATGGCTACACCTTC. The chain uses TRBV2 and TRBJ1-2; 7 bases match TRBD1. CDR1 is SNHLY and CDR2 is FYNNEI in the germline V gene. The CDR3 length is 13 residues. The junction had 4 bases not matched to a gene; V was cut back by 5 bases and J by 4 bases.

The gene calls are TRBV6-5 and TRBJ2-5; 7 bases fit TRBD2. V was clipped by 7 bases and J by 4 bases; unmatched bases: 9. This CDR3 spans 14 amino acids. Germline V gene data show CDR1 as MNHEY and CDR2 as SVGAGI. The CDR3 loop reads CASTPGAGVETQYF. CDR3 DNA: TGTGCCAGCACCCCCGGGGCGGGAGTAGAGACCCAGTACTTC.

The chain employs TRBV19 and TRBJ2-1, with 8 bases aligning to TRBD1. CDR1 and CDR2 (germline): LNHDA, SQIVND (reference sequence). The J segment lost 1 base and the V segment lost 10 bases, leaving 9 bases of the junction unmatched. This CDR3 contains 15 residues. In DNA form, the CDR3 reads TGTGCCATCGGAGAGACAGGGGCTTCCTACAATGAGCAGTTCTTC. It is translated as CAIGETGASYNEQFF.

V usage is TRBV28 and J usage is TRBJ2-7, with D uncertain. The V and J ends lost 2 bases and 7 bases respectively, with 12 bases between them. Germline V gives CDR1 MDHEN, CDR2 SYDVKM. The CDR3 runs to 13 residues. The CDR3 DNA reads TGTGCCAGCAGTTTAACGGGTATACGAGAGCAGTACTTC. It yields the protein CASSLTGIREQYF.

V and J are TRBV6-5 and TRBJ1-1, with 11 nucleotides matching TRBD1. CDR3 length equals 15 residues. The germline V gene encodes CDR1 MNHEY and CDR2 SVGAGI. The V segment lost 5 bases and the J segment 7 bases; nucleotides outside the gene matches: 9. In DNA form, the CDR3 reads TGTGCCAGCAGTCCCGGACAGGGGGCTGAGGGTGAAGCTTTCTTT. Protein: CASSPGQGAEGEAFF.

The chain links TRBV5-4 to TRBJ2-7; D gene unclear. The CDR3 spans 15 residues. The germline V gene has CDR1 SGHNT and CDR2 YYREEE (reference sequence). Trimming took 4 bases from V and 0 from J, leaving 14 bases between them. CDR3: CASSQGVTASYEQYF. In DNA form, the CDR3 reads TGTGCCAGCAGCCAAGGAGTGACTGCCTCCTACGAGCAGTACTTC.

The V call is TRBV29-1, the J call TRBJ2-5; 9 bases agree with TRBD1. Germline trimming cut 7 bases from V and 5 bases from J; bases unmatched to any gene: 8. CDR3 length equals 13 residues. The germline V gene has CDR1 SQVTM and CDR2 ANQGSEA. CDR3 sequence reads: CSAYRGQGETQYF. CDR3 in DNA: TGCAGCGCCTACAGGGGGCAGGGGGAGACCCAGTACTTC.

The V gene is TRBV11-2, the J gene TRBJ1-2; weak D call: TRBD1 (5 bases). The CDR3 runs 15 residues. Trimming took 1 base from V and 4 from J, leaving 13 bases between them. The germline gives CDR1 SGHAT, CDR2 FQNNGV. CDR3 amino acids: CASSLAVSGGYGYTF. The CDR3 DNA reads as TGTGCCAGCAGCTTAGCGGTTTCGGGGGGCTATGGCTACACCTTC.

The J gene is TRBJ1-2, the V gene TRBV10-2; 7 nucleotides line up with TRBD1. The germline V gene has CDR1 WSHSY and CDR2 SAAADI. V lost 3 bases, J lost 8 bases, and 15 bases stayed unmatched. The length of the CDR3 is 16 residues. CDR3 DNA: TGCGCCAGCAGTGATCCCCCTACAGGGGAAGGTGGAGGCTACACCTTC. It translates to CASSDPPTGEGGGYTF.

J is TRBJ2-3 and V is TRBV6-4; 8 bases fit TRBD2. Losses at the gene ends were 6 bases for V and 0 bases for J; bases not matched to a gene: 8. The CDR3 has 16 residues. Looked up from germline, CDR1 is MRHNA and CDR2 is SNTAGT. CDR3 loop: CASSPGASGSTDTQYF. DNA for the CDR3: TGTGCCAGCAGCCCCGGGGCTAGCGGGAGCACAGATACGCAGTATTTT.

The chain combines TRBV5-1 with TRBJ1-4, with 7 bases fitting TRBD1. This CDR3 contains 15 residues. V dropped 4 bases and J dropped 0; count of bases not matched to a gene: 3. Germline V gene sequence: CDR1 SGHRS, CDR2 YFSETQ. CDR3 protein: CASSEQGTTNEKLFF. CDR3 coding DNA: TGCGCCAGCAGCGAACAGGGGACAACTAATGAAAAACTGTTTTTT.